Below, 16 T cell receptor beta chains from the same sample are listed, as sequenced in a study of beta chain features in type 1 diabetes (dated by TCRdb to between 2018 and 2020). The investigation overall reported the following: A moderate but significant shortening of TCRB CDR3 length was observed in type 1 diabetes patients in all four CD4+ subsets.

These receptors have no identified antigens. Library construction relied on the immunoSEQ multiplex PCR assay. The entire amount of isolated RNA was reverse transcribed using the High Capacity cDNA Reverse Transcription Kit, so the sequenced TCRB transcripts were expressed ones. This immuneACCESS table, as held by TCRdb, lists in-frame sequences with V and J called but not all clones. Of the missing ones, under half trace to an unresolved V gene in checked studies; the others have no known cause. This sample holds about 160,000 clones; roughly 60% were observed only once. The biggest ten clones account for roughly 0.092% of the sample. Sample: naive CD4+ T cells from blood. The cell subset or site label, read with the paper, signifies: true naive CD4+ T cells. Receptor source: a man younger than 45 with type 1 diabetes.

The chain recombines TRBV29-1 with TRBJ2-1, with D uncertain. This CDR3 region has 11 residues. Germline CDR1 SQVTM, CDR2 ANQGSEA. Trimming stripped 2 bases from V and 12 bases from J, with 11 bases between. The CDR3 bases are TGCAGCGTTGAAATGGGTTGGTGGCAGTTCTTC. Its translation: CSVEMGWWQFF.

V and J are TRBV7-9 and TRBJ2-7; weak D call: TRBD2 (6 bases). In germline, CDR1 is SEHNR, CDR2 FQNEAQ (reference sequence). The V gene lost 3 bases and the J gene lost 0 bases, with 9 bases spanning the gap. The CDR3 is 14 amino acids. Written as DNA, the CDR3 is TGTGCCAGCAGCTTGGCGGGGAGCTCCTACGAGCAGTACTTC. It is translated as CASSLAGSSYEQYF.

The chain recombines TRBV11-2 with TRBJ2-5, with D hard to call. The V end lost 3 bases, the J end lost 1 base, and 9 bases lay between the germline ends. There are 14 residues in the CDR3. CDR1 SGHAT and CDR2 FQNNGV come from the germline V gene. CDR3 DNA: TGTGCCAGCAGCTTTGGAAACCGCCAAGAGACCCAGTACTTC. It encodes CASSFGNRQETQYF.

The chain employs TRBV21-1 and TRBJ2-7. TRBV21-1 is reported as a pseudogene. CDR3 length: 15 residues. The CDR3 region is CAPQRRDRAEAEQYF. The CDR3 DNA follows: TGTGCCCCCCAAAGAAGGGACCGGGCAGAGGCCGAGCAGTACTTC.

This clone was seen only a few times. J is TRBJ2-5 and V is TRBV6-5; the D is unclear. Germline values: CDR1 MNHEY, CDR2 SVGAGI. There are 14 residues in the CDR3. Trimming cost V 0 bases and J 5 bases, with 10 bases left between them. The CDR3 DNA reads as TGTGCCAGCAGTTACTCGATGGTCCGGGAGACCCAGTACTTC. This translates into CASSYSMVRETQYF.

A few counts support this clone. V usage is TRBV29-1 and J usage is TRBJ2-1; D is ambiguous. Trimming stripped 1 base from V and 4 bases from J, with 8 bases between. CDR1 is SQVTM and CDR2 is ANQGSEA in the germline V gene. The CDR3 length is 13 residues. CDR3 region: CSVEVQVYNEQFF. The CDR3 DNA sequence: TGCAGCGTTGAAGTCCAGGTTTACAATGAGCAGTTCTTC.

This rearrangement joins TRBV5-1 to TRBJ1-2; 7 nucleotides match TRBD1. Losses at the gene ends were 0 bases for V and 5 bases for J; bases not matched to a gene: 7. The CDR3 has 15 residues. Germline CDR1 is SGHRS and CDR2 is YFSETQ. The CDR3, as DNA: TGCGCCAGCAGCTTGGAAACAGGGGAGTTATATGGCTACACCTTC. Translating gives CASSLETGELYGYTF. The full variable domain, in which reference TRBV5-1 and TRBJ1-2 provide the parts outside the CDR3, is KAGVTQTPRYLIKTRGQQVTLSCSPISGHRSVSWYQQTPGQGLQFLFEYFSETQRNKGNFPGRFSGRQFSNSRSEMNVSTLELGDSALYLCASSLETGELYGYTFGSGTRLTVV.

A few counts support this clone. The V and J genes are TRBV9 and TRBJ2-5, with D unresolved. Trimming left V 0 bases short and J 5 bases short, with 14 bases between. The CDR3 contains 15 residues. Germline-derived CDR1 and CDR2 are SGDLS and YYNGEE. DNA for the CDR3: TGTGCCAGCAGCGTAGGCCAGATGGCGAATGAGACCCAGTACTTC. Its protein is CASSVGQMANETQYF.

The rearrangement joins TRBV9 to TRBJ2-1; D ambiguous. The germline V gene has CDR1 SGDLS and CDR2 YYNGEE. This CDR3 has 14 amino acids. V was pared by 4 bases and J by 4 bases, with 12 bases between. The CDR3 DNA reads TGTGCCAGCAGCCCCAACACACTATACAATGAGCAGTTCTTC. Translated: CASSPNTLYNEQFF.

CDR3 in amino acids: CASSARLDSYNEQFF. The CDR3 DNA reads TGTGCCAGCAGCGCCCGGCTCGACAGCTACAATGAGCAGTTCTTC. The chain uses TRBV9 and TRBJ2-1, with a tentative D call TRBD1 (5 bases). Trimming cost V 3 bases and J 3 bases, with 13 bases left between them. This CDR3 contains 15 residues. CDR1 and CDR2 from the germline V gene are SGDLS and YYNGEE. Variable domain in full (rest from reference TRBV9 and TRBJ2-1): DSGVTQTPKHLITATGQRVTLRCSPRSGDLSVYWYQQSLDQGLQFLIQYYNGEERAKGNILERFSAQQFPDLHSELNLSSLELGDSALYFCASSARLDSYNEQFFGPGTRLTVL.

This clone was recorded a few times. The chain's CDR3 is CSAPQETQYF. CDR3 DNA: TGCAGTGCCCCACAGGAGACCCAGTACTTC. The rearrangement links TRBV20-1 to TRBJ2-5; no firm D call. Trimming took off 6 bases at V and 5 bases at J, with 7 bases between the two ends. This CDR3 is built from 10 residues. CDR1 and CDR2 (germline): DFQATT, SNEGSKA (reference sequence).

This clone was detected only a few times. The gene calls are TRBV27 and TRBJ2-4; D may be TRBD2 (5 bases). The CDR3 contains 14 residues. Germline CDR1 reads MNHEY; CDR2 reads SMNVEV (reference sequence). V was clipped by 6 bases and J by 7 bases, with 16 bases between them. The CDR3 region has the DNA TGTGCCAGCAGGGCTGACTATGTGGGGAACATTCAGTACTTC. Its protein product is CASRADYVGNIQYF.

This clone came up a few times. This chain links TRBV30 with TRBJ2-3, with D tentatively TRBD2 (5 bases). V lost 1 base, J lost 3 bases, and 8 bases lay in between. The CDR3 consists of 13 residues. The V gene's germline CDR1 is GTSNPN and CDR2 SVGIG (reference sequence). The CDR3: CAWSDGETDTQYF. The CDR3 DNA sequence: TGTGCCTGGAGTGACGGGGAGACAGATACGCAGTATTTT. The variable domain in full, completed from reference TRBV30 and TRBJ2-3, reads SQTIHQWPATLVQPVGSPLSLECTVEGTSNPNLYWYRQAAGRGLQLLFYSVGIGQISSEVPQNLSASRPQDRQFILSSKKLLLSDSGFYLCAWSDGETDTQYFGPGTRLTVL.

The chain is built from TRBV9 and TRBJ2-2; D not resolved. Trimming removed 0 bases from V and 4 bases from J, with 1 base in between. The CDR3 contains 12 residues. Germline lookup yields CDR1 SGDLS and CDR2 YYNGEE. CDR3 DNA: TGTGCCAGCAGCGTAGCCACCGGGGAGCTGTTTTTT. Protein product: CASSVATGELFF.

This clone has more than one count but fewer than ten. The chain recombines TRBV29-1 with TRBJ2-1; no firm D call. V shed 3 bases and J shed 1 base, with 7 bases lying between them. CDR1 and CDR2 from the germline V gene are SQVTM and ANQGSEA. This CDR3 has 13 residues. CDR3 sequence reads: CSVERASYNEQFF. In DNA, the CDR3 is TGCAGCGTTGAGAGAGCGTCCTACAATGAGCAGTTCTTC.

V is TRBV4-1 and J is TRBJ2-5; no firm D call. The V end was cut by 1 base, the J end by 0 bases, with 9 bases between. Germline V gives CDR1 MGHRA, CDR2 YSYEKL. The CDR3 is made up of 15 amino acids. The CDR3 here is CASSQGTENQETQYF. The CDR3, as DNA: TGCGCCAGCAGCCAAGGGACGGAGAACCAAGAGACCCAGTACTTC.